This TCR beta chain stems from a study of blood T cells in healthy people across ages. The V gene lost 3 bases and the J gene lost 0 bases, with 10 bases spanning the gap. The CDR3 extends over 15 amino acids. Germline values: CDR1 SGHRS, CDR2 YFSETQ. Extracted total RNA amounted to at least 5 micrograms for each sample. Together with a sample-barcoded 5' primer, a J-beta primer mix was included in a second PCR lasting about 6 to 12 cycles. TCRdb reprocessed the 5' RACE reads with MiXCR, giving one entry per CDR3 protein. Of about 1.4 million distinct CDR3 sequences listed, 55% to 75% are singletons. Sequenced input: blood. This sequence joins TRBV5-1 and TRBJ2-1, with D perhaps matching TRBD1 (5 bases). The TCR comes from a man aged 18 to 30 in good health. This CDR3 is CASSWGASSYNEQFF. The CDR3 DNA reads as TGCGCCAGCAGCTGGGGCGCCAGCTCCTACAATGAGCAGTTCTTC.